The TCR beta chain under discussion was sequenced for a study of cytomegalovirus exposure and HLA in healthy donors. Study information: Membership in the Caucasian-associated ancestry cluster was found for about 80% of roughly 400 genotyped donors.

PCR was performed using 60 Vbeta and 13 Jbeta primers. Assay used: immunoSEQ multiplex PCR; TCRdb lists only in-frame clones, some missing. This sample contains about 170,000 clones. After removal of 10 bases from V and 6 bases from J, the junction contained 11 bases not matched to a gene. Germline V gene sequence: CDR1 ENHRY, CDR2 SYGVKD. The CDR3 extends over 14 amino acids. The chain couples TRBV10-3 to TRBJ2-3; 9 nucleotides line up with TRBD1. This TCR derives from a woman aged 18 to 35 in good health and CMV-seropositive. The specimen sequenced was PBMCs. The CDR3 spells CATRDRAKGDTQYF. CDR3 nucleotide sequence: TGTGCCACCAGGGACAGGGCAAAAGGGGATACGCAGTATTTT.